The 5 T cell receptor beta chains presented below share a single source sample, sequenced in a study of blood T cell repertoires in COVID-19. The method was immunoSEQ multiplex PCR; TCRdb's version includes in-frame clones alone and lacks a portion of them. The repertoire has about 140,000 clones, approximately 86% of them found once; the top ten carry more than 5%. Sequenced material: PBMCs or T cells enriched from blood (not recorded which). The source is a middle-aged woman who had recovered from COVID-19.

The chain carries TRBV19 and TRBJ1-2, with D possibly being TRBD1 (6 bases). This CDR3 has 12 residues. The V gene's germline CDR1 is LNHDA and CDR2 SQIVND (reference sequence). The V gene lost 5 bases and the J gene lost 8 bases, with 12 bases spanning the gap. The DNA of the CDR3 is TGTGCCAGTAGTGAACAGGGAAGGGGCTACACCTTC. Encoded protein: CASSEQGRGYTF.

This CDR3 is CASSAGFWSGSRLGDTQYF. The CDR3 coding sequence is TGTGCCAGCAGCGCCGGGTTTTGGAGCGGGAGTAGATTAGGAGATACGCAGTATTTT. V gene TRBV6-6 combines with J gene TRBJ2-3; 8 bases agree with TRBD2. This CDR3 comprises 19 residues. The germline V gene has CDR1 MNHNY and CDR2 SVGAGI (reference sequence). Trimming at V came to 6 bases and at J to 5 bases, leaving 22 bases not matched to a gene.

The chain has TRBV15 and TRBJ2-1; no clear D. V was trimmed by 5 bases and J by 4 bases, leaving 15 bases between them. The CDR3 is 15 residues long. CDR1 is LNHNV, CDR2 YYDKDF, per germline (reference sequence). This chain's CDR3 is CATSRRGGGYNEQFF. The DNA of the CDR3 is TGTGCCACCAGCCGACGTGGCGGCGGATACAATGAGCAGTTCTTC.

The genes are TRBV7-3 and TRBJ2-3; 14 nucleotides match TRBD2. This CDR3 is built from 18 residues. CDR1 and CDR2 from the germline V gene are SGHTA and FQGTGA. Losses at the gene ends were 1 base for V and 8 bases for J; bases not matched to a gene: 11. In nucleotides, the CDR3 is TGTGCCAGCAGCTTAATCGCGGGACTAGCGGGAGAAGGGGTTACGCAGTATTTT. It yields the protein CASSLIAGLAGEGVTQYF.

CDR3 nucleotides: TGTGCCAGCAGCTTGACAGGGGGCATCCAGCCCCAGCATTTT. Its translation is CASSLTGGIQPQHF. This chain connects TRBV7-2 to TRBJ1-5; TRBD1 aligns across 10 bases. V lost 3 bases and J lost 7; bases outside the gene matches: 3. The germline V gene has CDR1 SGHTA and CDR2 FQGNSA. This CDR3 comprises 14 residues.